The 29 T cell receptor beta chains listed next were all sequenced from one sample in a study of graft-versus-host responses after intestinal transplantation. The repertoire was sequenced with immunoSEQ multiplex PCR; TCRdb's copy has only in-frame clones and lacks some. The table shows nearly 100,000 clones, with 75% to 95% occurring only once. Here the sequenced sample was PBMCs, taken approximately 470 days after intestinal transplant. The receptors derive from a human patient who received an intestinal transplant, so some T cells may come from the graft donor.

The J gene is TRBJ2-3, the V gene TRBV7-3; 8 bases align to TRBD2. Trimming cost V 5 bases and J 4 bases; bases outside gene matches: 8. CDR3 length equals 15 residues. CDR1 is SGHTA and CDR2 is FQGTGA in the germline V gene. The DNA of the CDR3 is TGTGCCAGCAGCCCGACCGGGACTAGTGCAGATACGCAGTATTTT. Its protein is CASSPTGTSADTQYF.

This rearrangement joins TRBV5-1 to TRBJ2-5; tentatively, D is TRBD2 (6 bases). Trimming removed 2 bases from V and 1 base from J, with 9 bases in between. Germline values: CDR1 SGHRS, CDR2 YFSETQ. This CDR3 contains 14 residues. CDR3 residues: CASSLMGGQETQYF. The CDR3 DNA reads TGCGCCAGCAGCTTAATGGGGGGCCAAGAGACCCAGTACTTC.

This rearrangement joins TRBV18 to TRBJ1-1; TRBD1 is a possible D gene (5 bases). Between the trimmed V and J ends, which lost 5 bases and 4 bases, there was a span of 11 bases. The CDR3 length is 13 residues. Germline V gives CDR1 KGHSH, CDR2 LQKENI. DNA of the CDR3: TGTGCCAGCTCATGGGACGGGGGCACTGAAGCTTTCTTT. This translates into CASSWDGGTEAFF.

Here the CDR3 reads CASSEDLGETQYF. The CDR3 DNA is TGTGCCAGTAGTGAAGACTTGGGGGAGACCCAGTACTTC. The chain couples TRBV19 to TRBJ2-5; D gene unclear. Trimming took 5 bases from V and 5 from J, leaving 12 bases between them. CDR3 length: 13 amino acids. Germline V lookup: CDR1 LNHDA, CDR2 SQIVND (reference sequence).

This chain uses TRBV11-3 with TRBJ2-2; 11 bases fit TRBD2. J was trimmed by 6 bases and V by 5 bases; bases with no gene match: 5. The CDR3 contains 15 residues. Germline V gene data show CDR1 as SGHNT and CDR2 as YENEEA. The DNA for the CDR3 is TGTGCCAGCAGCAAAACTAGCGGGGGCCCCGGGGAGCTGTTTTTT. Translating it yields CASSKTSGGPGELFF.

This sequence joins TRBV19 and TRBJ1-1; a possible D gene is TRBD1 (5 bases). The germline V gene encodes CDR1 LNHDA and CDR2 SQIVND (reference sequence). Trimming left V 8 bases short and J 5 bases short, with 12 bases between. The CDR3 is 12 amino acids. The CDR3 DNA reads TGTGCCAGTGCCAGGCGGGGGACTGAAGCTTTCTTT. Translating it yields CASARRGTEAFF.

Here the CDR3 reads CASSFGTQGGNTIYF. For the CDR3, the DNA is TGTGCCAGCAGTTTCGGGACTCAAGGTGGGAACACCATATATTTT. The rearrangement joins TRBV6-5 to TRBJ1-3; a possible D gene is TRBD1 (5 bases). Trimming removed 4 bases at V and 7 bases at J, with 17 bases between. There are 15 residues in the CDR3. In germline, CDR1 is MNHEY, CDR2 SVGAGI.

The chain uses TRBV25-1 and TRBJ2-3; TRBD1 agrees at 7 bases. The trim removed 2 bases at V and 1 base at J, leaving 12 bases unmatched. The CDR3 is 18 amino acids. Germline lookup yields CDR1 MGHDK and CDR2 SYGVNS. The CDR3 bases are TGTGCCAGCAGTGAACGGCAGGGGGAATTTGAGGGCACAGATACGCAGTATTTT. It encodes CASSERQGEFEGTDTQYF.

J is TRBJ1-2 and V is TRBV7-9; a possible D gene is TRBD1 (6 bases). V shed 0 bases and J shed 7 bases, with 15 bases lying between them. CDR3 length: 15 amino acids. CDR1 and CDR2 (germline): SEHNR, FQNEAQ (reference sequence). The CDR3 coding sequence is TGTGCCAGCAGCTTAGCGAGTCAGGGGCAGCGTGGCTACACCTTC. Protein: CASSLASQGQRGYTF.

The chain carries TRBV12-5 and TRBJ2-3; D gene uncertain. CDR1 LGHNT and CDR2 FRNRAP come from the germline V gene. This CDR3 contains 13 residues. V lost 6 bases, J lost 6 bases, and 13 bases lay in between. For the CDR3, the DNA is TGTGCTAGTGGCCCTTTTATCAAGGATACGCAGTATTTT. This translates into CASGPFIKDTQYF.

This chain links TRBV11-2 with TRBJ1-6, with 7 bases that match TRBD1. With V trimmed by 5 bases and J by 4 bases, 2 bases remained unmatched. Per the germline V gene, CDR1 is SGHAT and CDR2 is FQNNGV. This CDR3 has 14 amino acids. The CDR3 loop is CASSQGQYNSPLHF. In nucleotides, the CDR3 is TGTGCCAGCAGCCAGGGACAGTATAATTCACCCCTCCACTTT.

V and J are TRBV19 and TRBJ2-3; TRBD2 is a possible D gene (5 bases). The germline V gene encodes CDR1 LNHDA and CDR2 SQIVND (reference sequence). The CDR3 sequence is 16 residues long. V lost 5 bases, J lost 6 bases, and 21 bases lay in between. CDR3 DNA: TGTGCCAGTAGTGGAGGCTTGGGCGGCTTGAGGGATACGCAGTATTTT. This codes for CASSGGLGGLRDTQYF.

This chain connects TRBV13 to TRBJ1-1; the match to TRBD1 covers 10 bases. J was trimmed by 1 base and V by 5 bases; bases with no gene match: 4. Germline values: CDR1 PRHDT, CDR2 FYEKMQ (reference sequence). CDR3 length: 15 residues. CDR3 amino acids: CASSGRQGANTEAFF. CDR3 DNA: TGTGCCAGCAGCGGAAGACAGGGGGCGAACACTGAAGCTTTCTTT.

The rearrangement joins TRBV6-1 to TRBJ2-1; TRBD1 agrees at 8 bases. The CDR3 runs 17 residues. V trimming: 2 bases; J trimming: 8 bases; junction bases outside the gene matches: 14. The germline V gene encodes CDR1 MNHNS and CDR2 SASEGT. CDR3 coding DNA: TGTGCCAGCAGTGAATTTAGGTGGGCAGGGGGCATTGATGAGCAGTTCTTC. This translates into CASSEFRWAGGIDEQFF.

The J gene is TRBJ1-1, the V gene TRBV4-2, with 8 bases lining up with TRBD1. Trimming removed 1 base from V and 4 bases from J; junction bases left unmatched: 11. The CDR3 sequence is 17 residues long. CDR1 and CDR2 from the germline V gene are LGHNA and YNFKEQ. The CDR3 region has the DNA TGTGCCAGCAGCCAAGGGGGCAGGGGGCGGGGTGGCACTGAAGCTTTCTTT. Protein product: CASSQGGRGRGGTEAFF.

V is TRBV5-1 and J is TRBJ2-3; 10 bases line up with TRBD2. The germline CDR1 and CDR2 sequences are SGHRS and YFSETQ. J gave up 2 bases and V 2 bases, and 5 bases lay outside the gene matches. The CDR3 sequence is 16 residues long. CDR3 amino acids: CASSFSGGQNTDTQYF. The CDR3, as DNA: TGCGCCAGCAGCTTTAGCGGGGGGCAGAACACAGATACGCAGTATTTT.

V usage is TRBV27 and J usage is TRBJ1-1; D uncertain. Per the germline V gene, CDR1 is MNHEY and CDR2 is SMNVEV (reference sequence). CDR3 size: 13 residues. V was clipped by 0 bases and J by 10 bases, with 12 bases between them. This CDR3 reads CASSLSPGLGAFF. CDR3 nucleotides: TGTGCCAGCAGTTTATCGCCGGGATTGGGAGCTTTCTTT.

The chain couples TRBV13 to TRBJ2-3; 10 nucleotides match TRBD2. The CDR3 sequence is 15 residues long. CDR1 and CDR2 from the germline V gene are PRHDT and FYEKMQ (reference sequence). V lost 5 bases, J lost 1 base, and 3 bases stayed unmatched. The CDR3 is CASSPGTSGTDTQYF. The CDR3 DNA is TGTGCCAGCAGCCCCGGGACTAGCGGCACAGATACGCAGTATTTT.

This chain connects TRBV10-3 to TRBJ1-1; D gene uncertain. Per germline, CDR1 ENHRY and CDR2 SYGVKD. The CDR3 has 13 residues. V gave up 10 bases and J gave up 2 bases, with 14 bases separating them. The chain's CDR3 is CATLGWGNTEAFF. The CDR3 DNA reads as TGTGCCACCTTAGGTTGGGGTAACACTGAAGCTTTCTTT.

This clone was seen just once. V gene TRBV5-1 combines with J gene TRBJ1-1; TRBD1 is a possible D gene (6 bases). The germline V gene encodes CDR1 SGHRS and CDR2 YFSETQ. The CDR3 covers 15 residues. Trimming removed 0 bases at V and 1 base at J, with 10 bases between. The CDR3 sequence is CASSLVGGANTEAFF. The CDR3 DNA sequence: TGCGCCAGCAGCTTGGTAGGGGGGGCGAACACTGAAGCTTTCTTT.

The chain couples TRBV15 to TRBJ1-2; D is unresolved. Deletions cut 0 bases from V and 8 bases from J, with 10 bases between. The length of the CDR3 is 13 residues. Germline V gene data show CDR1 as LNHNV and CDR2 as YYDKDF (reference sequence). The CDR3 nucleotides read TGTGCCACCAGCAGAGACTTGAAGGGAGGCTACACCTTC. This translates into CATSRDLKGGYTF. Filled out from reference TRBV15 and TRBJ1-2, the complete variable domain reads DAMVIQNPRYQVTQFGKPVTLSCSQTLNHNVMYWYQQKSSQAPKLLFHYYDKDFNNEADTPDNFQSRRPNTSFCFLDIRSPGLGDTAMYLCATSRDLKGGYTFGSGTRLTVV.

The V and J genes are TRBV4-2 and TRBJ2-2; D ambiguous. The CDR3 sequence is 15 residues long. Germline V gene lookup returns CDR1 LGHNA and CDR2 YNFKEQ. Trimming left V 4 bases short and J 4 bases short, with 13 bases between. In DNA, the CDR3 is TGTGCCAGCAGCCCTATGGATACTCCCACCGGGGAGCTGTTTTTT. It specifies CASSPMDTPTGELFF.

About this clone itself: Other nucleotide sequences in the sample specify the same CDR3. This chain joins TRBV18 and TRBJ2-6; D possibly corresponds to TRBD1 (6 bases). The CDR3 runs to 15 residues. Trimming pared 2 bases from V and 1 base from J, leaving 6 bases between. From germline, CDR1 is KGHSH and CDR2 LQKENI. The CDR3 DNA is TGTGCCAGCTCACCAGGGACATCTGGGGCCAACGTCCTGACTTTC. It yields the protein CASSPGTSGANVLTF. The full variable domain, with the rest looked up from reference TRBV18 and TRBJ2-6, is NAGVMQNPRHLVRRRGQEARLRCSPMKGHSHVYWYRQLPEEGLKFMVYLQKENIIDESGMPKERFSAEFPKEGPSILRIQQVVRGDSAAYFCASSPGTSGANVLTFGAGSRLTVL.

The J gene is TRBJ1-5, the V gene TRBV18; D remains unclear. Per germline, CDR1 KGHSH and CDR2 LQKENI. V lost 3 bases and J lost 6, with 15 bases in between. The CDR3 extends over 15 amino acids. The CDR3 protein is CASSPIGASGQPQHF. CDR3 DNA sequence: TGTGCCAGCTCACCGATCGGAGCCTCGGGTCAGCCCCAGCATTTT.

This clone was recorded once. The V call is TRBV5-1, the J call TRBJ2-1, with TRBD2 matching over 9 bases. With V trimmed by 4 bases and J by 4 bases, 6 bases remained unmatched. Germline CDR1 is SGHRS and CDR2 is YFSETQ. The CDR3 consists of 15 residues. The CDR3 is CASSTAGGAYNEQFF. As DNA, the CDR3 is TGCGCCAGCAGCACGGCGGGGGGGGCTTACAATGAGCAGTTCTTC.

The chain recombines TRBV6-6 with TRBJ1-2, with 7 bases fitting TRBD1. The CDR3 is 15 amino acids. The trim removed 6 bases at V and 4 bases at J, leaving 11 bases unmatched. Germline loops: CDR1 MNHNY, CDR2 SVGAGI (reference sequence). For the CDR3, the DNA is TGTGCCAGCAGCTGGGGACAGCCTCGGGGCTATGGCTACACCTTC. Its protein is CASSWGQPRGYGYTF.

The chain combines TRBV9 with TRBJ1-5, with TRBD1 identical over 11 bases. With V trimmed by 3 bases and J by 4 bases, 3 bases remained unmatched. CDR3 length: 15 amino acids. Germline V gene sequence: CDR1 SGDLS, CDR2 YYNGEE. In nucleotides, the CDR3 is TGTGCCAGCAGCGCCGGGACAGGGGGAAATCAGCCCCAGCATTTT. Translated: CASSAGTGGNQPQHF. The whole variable domain, filled in from reference TRBV9 and TRBJ1-5, reads DSGVTQTPKHLITATGQRVTLRCSPRSGDLSVYWYQQSLDQGLQFLIQYYNGEERAKGNILERFSAQQFPDLHSELNLSSLELGDSALYFCASSAGTGGNQPQHFGDGTRLSIL.

The CDR3 loop is CASSLGTRDYTDTQYF. The CDR3, as DNA: TGTGCCAGCAGCTTGGGGACGAGGGATTACACAGATACGCAGTATTTT. This chain uses TRBV7-9 with TRBJ2-3; D possibly matches TRBD1 or TRBD2 (5 bases each). Trimming took off 3 bases at V and 2 bases at J, with 15 bases between the two ends. This CDR3 is built from 16 residues. Germline lookup yields CDR1 SEHNR and CDR2 FQNEAQ (reference sequence).

The V call is TRBV5-4, the J call TRBJ2-3; D is undetermined. Trimming pared 0 bases from V and 2 bases from J, leaving 4 bases between. Germline V gene sequence: CDR1 SGHNT, CDR2 YYREEE (reference sequence). CDR3 length: 13 residues. The CDR3 DNA follows: TGTGCCAGCAGCTTGGGGCCCACAGATACGCAGTATTTT. Translated, it gives CASSLGPTDTQYF.